Sequencing of this T cell receptor beta chain was carried out in a study of blood T cell repertoires in COVID-19. Study summary: Sites across the United States, Italy and Spain contributed samples from acute and convalescent COVID-19. The analysed material was cDNA or gDNA that came from T cells, B-cell-depleted T cells, or PBMCs.

Per the study methods: Reference gene primer amplification gave estimated nucleated cell counts. Sequencing was performed with immunoSEQ multiplex PCR; in TCRdb, only in-frame clones are kept and a portion is missing. That table furnishes V, J and clone size, whereas the DNA furnished D and trimming. The table lists tens of thousands of clones, roughly 89% of them singletons. This receptor was identified in a woman between 50 and 59 years old with active COVID-19. The sample taken for sequencing was peripheral blood.

The CDR3 is CASSGSFGRADGNEQFF. The CDR3 DNA follows: TGTGCCAGCAGTGGTAGCTTCGGGAGGGCCGATGGCAATGAGCAGTTCTTC. V gene TRBV2 combines with J gene TRBJ2-1; the match to TRBD2 covers 8 bases. V shed 4 bases and J 6 bases; nucleotides not matched to a gene: 14. Per germline, CDR1 SNHLY and CDR2 FYNNEI. The CDR3 runs to 17 residues.